This TCR beta chain stems from a study of regulatory T cells in long-lasting Graves disease. Time point described: persistent/refractory GD, antithyroid drugs over 5 years with positive TRAb. Extracted PBMC RNA gave rise to the TCR library. This clonotype was seen only once. HTBI primers from iRepertoire and Arm-PCR of CDR3 regions yielded the TCR beta libraries. MiXCR, applied by TCRdb to the multiplex PCR reads, yields one record per CDR3 protein. The table lists around 500,000 distinct CDR3 sequences, less than 25% of them singletons, with 6.5% to 8% in the top ten. Trimming removed 1 base from V and 0 bases from J, with 10 bases in between. The CDR3 is 16 amino acids. Looked up from germline, CDR1 is SGHAT and CDR2 is FQNNGV.

The origin of this receptor is a female donor with Graves disease. The chain carries TRBV11-2 and TRBJ2-1, with D possibly matching TRBD2 (6 bases). The sequencing used peripheral blood mononuclear cells (PBMCs), collected when the disease was refractory, from a patient treated with antithyroid drugs. The CDR3 DNA follows: TGTGCCAGCAGCTTAGGGCCCGGGAGCTCCTACAATGAGCAGTTCTTC. This gives the protein CASSLGPGSSYNEQFF. Full variable domain (remainder filled in from reference TRBV11-2 and TRBJ2-1): EAGVAQSPRYKIIEKRQSVAFWCNPISGHATLYWYQQILGQGPKLLIQFQNNGVVDDSQLPKDRFSAERLKGVDSTLKIQPAKLEDSAVYLCASSLGPGSSYNEQFFGPGTRLTVL.